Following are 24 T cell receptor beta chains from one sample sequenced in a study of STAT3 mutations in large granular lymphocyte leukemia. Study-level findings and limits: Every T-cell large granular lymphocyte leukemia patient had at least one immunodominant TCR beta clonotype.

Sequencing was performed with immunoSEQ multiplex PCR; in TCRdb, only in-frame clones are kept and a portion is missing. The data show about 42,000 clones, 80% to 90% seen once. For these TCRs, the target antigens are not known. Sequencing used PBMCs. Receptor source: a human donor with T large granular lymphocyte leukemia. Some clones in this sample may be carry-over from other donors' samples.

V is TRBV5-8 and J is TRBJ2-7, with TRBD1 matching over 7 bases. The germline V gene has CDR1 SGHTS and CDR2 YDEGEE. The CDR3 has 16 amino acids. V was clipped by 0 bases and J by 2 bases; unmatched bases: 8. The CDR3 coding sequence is TGTGCCAGCAGCTTGGATGGGACAGCCAATCCCTACGAGCAGTACTTC. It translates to CASSLDGTANPYEQYF.

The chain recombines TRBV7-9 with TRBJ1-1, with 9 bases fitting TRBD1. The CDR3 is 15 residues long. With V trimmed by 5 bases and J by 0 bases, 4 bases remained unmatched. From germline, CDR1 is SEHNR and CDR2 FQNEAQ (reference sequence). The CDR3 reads CASSPDRGVNTEAFF. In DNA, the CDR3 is TGTGCCAGCAGCCCAGACAGGGGGGTGAACACTGAAGCTTTCTTT. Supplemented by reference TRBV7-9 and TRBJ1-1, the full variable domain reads DTGVSQNPRHKITKRGQNVTFRCDPISEHNRLYWYRQTLGQGPEFLTYFQNEAQLEKSRLLSDRFSAERPKGSFSTLEIQRTEQGDSAMYLCASSPDRGVNTEAFFGQGTRLTVV.

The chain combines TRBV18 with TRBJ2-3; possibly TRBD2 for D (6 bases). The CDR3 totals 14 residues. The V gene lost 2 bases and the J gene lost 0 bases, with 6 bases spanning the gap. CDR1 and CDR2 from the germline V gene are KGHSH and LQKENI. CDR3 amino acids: CASSPGGSTDTQYF. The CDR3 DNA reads TGTGCCAGCTCACCAGGGGGGAGCACAGATACGCAGTATTTT.

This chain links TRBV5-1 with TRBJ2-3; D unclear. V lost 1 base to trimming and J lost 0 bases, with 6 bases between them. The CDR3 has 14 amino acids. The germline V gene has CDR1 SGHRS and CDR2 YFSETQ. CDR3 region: CASSLPSSTDTQYF. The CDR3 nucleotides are TGCGCCAGCAGCTTGCCATCTAGCACAGATACGCAGTATTTT.

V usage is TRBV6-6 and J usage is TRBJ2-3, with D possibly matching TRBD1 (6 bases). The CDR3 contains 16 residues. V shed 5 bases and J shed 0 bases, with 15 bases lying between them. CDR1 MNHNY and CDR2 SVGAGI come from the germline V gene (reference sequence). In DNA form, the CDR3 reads TGTGCCAGCAGTATAAGAGGGGGTCTAAGCACAGATACGCAGTATTTT. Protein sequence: CASSIRGGLSTDTQYF.

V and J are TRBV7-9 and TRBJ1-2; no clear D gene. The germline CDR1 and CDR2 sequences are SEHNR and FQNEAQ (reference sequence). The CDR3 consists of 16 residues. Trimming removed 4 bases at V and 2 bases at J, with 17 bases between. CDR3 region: CASSSPSLTPNYGYTF. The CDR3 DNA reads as TGTGCCAGCAGCTCCCCCTCCCTGACACCAAACTATGGCTACACCTTC.

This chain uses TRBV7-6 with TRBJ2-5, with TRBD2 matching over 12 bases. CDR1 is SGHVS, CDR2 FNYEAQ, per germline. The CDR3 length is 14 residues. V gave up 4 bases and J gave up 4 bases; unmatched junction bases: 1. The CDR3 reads CASSSTSGGETQYF. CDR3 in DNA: TGTGCCAGCAGCTCGACTAGCGGGGGAGAGACCCAGTACTTC. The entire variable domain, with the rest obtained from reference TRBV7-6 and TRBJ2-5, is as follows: GAGVSQSPRYKVTKRGQDVALRCDPISGHVSLYWYRQALGQGPEFLTYFNYEAQQDKSGLPNDRFSAERPEGSISTLTIQRTEQRDSAMYRCASSSTSGGETQYFGPGTRLLVL.

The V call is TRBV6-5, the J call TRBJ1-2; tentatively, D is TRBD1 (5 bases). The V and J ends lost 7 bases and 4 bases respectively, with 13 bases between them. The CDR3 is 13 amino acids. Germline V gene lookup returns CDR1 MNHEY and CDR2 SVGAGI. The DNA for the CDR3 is TGTGCCAGCAAACAGGACTCGTTCTATGGCTACACCTTC. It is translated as CASKQDSFYGYTF.

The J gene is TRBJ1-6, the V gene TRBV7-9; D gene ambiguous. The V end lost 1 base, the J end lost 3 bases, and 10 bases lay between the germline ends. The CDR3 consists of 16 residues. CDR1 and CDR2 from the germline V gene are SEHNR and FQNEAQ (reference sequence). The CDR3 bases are TGTGCCAGCAGCTTAGGGCAGACGGGCTATAATTCACCCCTCCACTTT. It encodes CASSLGQTGYNSPLHF.

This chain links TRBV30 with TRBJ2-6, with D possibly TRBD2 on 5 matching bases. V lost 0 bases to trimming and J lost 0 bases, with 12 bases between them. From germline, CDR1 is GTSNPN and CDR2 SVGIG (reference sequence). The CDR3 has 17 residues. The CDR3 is CAWSVRGGISGANVLTF. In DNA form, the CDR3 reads TGTGCCTGGAGTGTCCGAGGAGGAATCTCTGGGGCCAACGTCCTGACTTTC.

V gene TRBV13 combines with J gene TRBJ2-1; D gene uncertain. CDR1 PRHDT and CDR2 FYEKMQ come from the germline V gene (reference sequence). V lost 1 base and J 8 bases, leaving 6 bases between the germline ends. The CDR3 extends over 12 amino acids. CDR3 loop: CASSLDQDEQFF. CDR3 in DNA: TGTGCCAGCAGCTTAGACCAGGATGAGCAGTTCTTC.

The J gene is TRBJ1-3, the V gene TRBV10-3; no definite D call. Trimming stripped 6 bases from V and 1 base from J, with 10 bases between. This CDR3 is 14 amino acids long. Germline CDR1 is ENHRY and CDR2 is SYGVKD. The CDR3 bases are TGTGCCATCAGGGCAGACGATTCTGGAAACACCATATATTTT. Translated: CAIRADDSGNTIYF.

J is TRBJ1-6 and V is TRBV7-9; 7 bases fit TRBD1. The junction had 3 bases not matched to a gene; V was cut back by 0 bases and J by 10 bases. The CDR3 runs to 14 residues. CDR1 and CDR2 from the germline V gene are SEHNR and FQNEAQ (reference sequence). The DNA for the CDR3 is TGTGCCAGCAGCTTAGCCAGGGGGATGTCACCCCTCCACTTT. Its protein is CASSLARGMSPLHF.

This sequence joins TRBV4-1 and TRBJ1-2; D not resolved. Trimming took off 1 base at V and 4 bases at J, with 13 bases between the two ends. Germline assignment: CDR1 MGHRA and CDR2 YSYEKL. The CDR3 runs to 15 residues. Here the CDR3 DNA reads TGCGCCAGCAGCCAAGCACCACGGACTTTCTATGGCTACACCTTC. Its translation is CASSQAPRTFYGYTF.

The CDR3 DNA reads as TGCGCCAGCAGCCCCGGACTAGCGGGGGGGCCCTCAGATACGCAGTATTTT. Its translation is CASSPGLAGGPSDTQYF. This chain connects TRBV5-1 to TRBJ2-3, with 15 bases fitting TRBD2. V gave up 4 bases and J gave up 4 bases; unmatched junction bases: 7. CDR1 is SGHRS and CDR2 is YFSETQ in the germline V gene. The CDR3 has 17 amino acids.

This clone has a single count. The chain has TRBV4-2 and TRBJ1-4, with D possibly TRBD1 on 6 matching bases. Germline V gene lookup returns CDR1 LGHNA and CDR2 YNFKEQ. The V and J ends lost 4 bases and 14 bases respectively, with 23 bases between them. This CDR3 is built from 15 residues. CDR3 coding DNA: TGTGCCAGCAGCCTACTTGACCTTCAGGGGCAAGGGCTGTTTTTT. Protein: CASSLLDLQGQGLFF.

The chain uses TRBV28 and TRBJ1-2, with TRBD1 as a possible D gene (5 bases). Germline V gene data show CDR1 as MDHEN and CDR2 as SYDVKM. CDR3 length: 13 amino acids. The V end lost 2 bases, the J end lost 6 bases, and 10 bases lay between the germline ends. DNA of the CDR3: TGTGCCAGCAGTTTAATGGGGGTGGATGGCTACACCTTC. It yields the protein CASSLMGVDGYTF.

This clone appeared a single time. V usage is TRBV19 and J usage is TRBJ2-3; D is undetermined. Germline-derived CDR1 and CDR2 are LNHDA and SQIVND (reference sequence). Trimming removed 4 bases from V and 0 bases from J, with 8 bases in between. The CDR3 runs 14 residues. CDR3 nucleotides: TGTGCCAGTAGTAGTCTCCTTAGCACAGATACGCAGTATTTT. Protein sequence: CASSSLLSTDTQYF.

The CDR3 is CASSFGTSGASDTQYF. As DNA, the CDR3 is TGCGCCAGCAGCTTCGGGACTAGCGGGGCTTCAGATACGCAGTATTTT. The chain is built from TRBV5-1 and TRBJ2-3; 13 bases line up with TRBD2. V dropped 2 bases and J dropped 4; count of bases not matched to a gene: 4. CDR1 and CDR2 (germline): SGHRS, YFSETQ. CDR3 size: 16 residues.

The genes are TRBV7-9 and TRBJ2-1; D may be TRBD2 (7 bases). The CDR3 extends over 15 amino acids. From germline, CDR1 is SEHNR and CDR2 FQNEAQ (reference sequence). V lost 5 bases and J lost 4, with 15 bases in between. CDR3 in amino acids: CASSLSGGLYNEQFF. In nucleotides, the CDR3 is TGTGCCAGCAGCCTCTCGGGGGGCCTTTACAATGAGCAGTTCTTC.

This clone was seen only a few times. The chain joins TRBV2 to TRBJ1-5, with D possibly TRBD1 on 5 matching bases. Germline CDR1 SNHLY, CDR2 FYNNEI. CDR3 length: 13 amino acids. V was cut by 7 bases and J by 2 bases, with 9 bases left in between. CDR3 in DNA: TGTGCCAGCAATGGGGCAGGCAATCAGCCCCAGCATTTT. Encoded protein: CASNGAGNQPQHF.

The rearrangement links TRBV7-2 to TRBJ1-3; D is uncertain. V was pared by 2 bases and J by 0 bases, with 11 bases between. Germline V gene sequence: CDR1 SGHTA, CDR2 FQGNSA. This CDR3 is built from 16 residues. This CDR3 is CASSLIGSFSGNTIYF. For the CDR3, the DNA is TGTGCCAGCAGCTTAATTGGCAGTTTCTCTGGAAACACCATATATTTT.

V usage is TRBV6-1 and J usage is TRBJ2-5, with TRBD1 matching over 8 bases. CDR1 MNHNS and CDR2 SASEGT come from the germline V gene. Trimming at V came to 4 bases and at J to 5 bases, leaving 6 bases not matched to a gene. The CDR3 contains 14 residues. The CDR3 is CASSAGDRWETQYF. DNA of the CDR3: TGTGCCAGCAGTGCCGGGGACAGGTGGGAGACCCAGTACTTC.

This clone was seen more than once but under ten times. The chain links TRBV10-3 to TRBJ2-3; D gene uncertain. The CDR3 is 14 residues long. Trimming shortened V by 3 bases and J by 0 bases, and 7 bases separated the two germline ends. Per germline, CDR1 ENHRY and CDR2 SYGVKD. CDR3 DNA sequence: TGTGCCATCAGTGAAAAGGCTAGCACAGATACGCAGTATTTT. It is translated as CAISEKASTDTQYF.